These 7 T cell receptor beta chains originate from one sample sequenced in a study of T cells and Merkel cell carcinoma outcomes. The repertoire was sequenced with immunoSEQ multiplex PCR; TCRdb's copy has only in-frame clones and lacks some. The table shows over 2,000 clones, with approximately 90% occurring only once. The sequencing sample was made of tumor tissue from Merkel cell carcinoma. All receptors derive from a human donor with Merkel cell carcinoma.

The chain couples TRBV5-1 to TRBJ2-1, with 11 bases lining up with TRBD2. The length of the CDR3 is 14 residues. Germline assignment: CDR1 SGHRS and CDR2 YFSETQ. V shed 5 bases, J shed 3 bases, and the junction held 1 base outside the gene matches. The CDR3 DNA reads TGCGCCAGCAGAACTAGCGGGGGCTACAATGAGCAGTTCTTC. It specifies CASRTSGGYNEQFF.

This clone came up once. The gene calls are TRBV29-1 and TRBJ2-1, with D possibly TRBD1 on 6 matching bases. Germline V gene sequence: CDR1 SQVTM, CDR2 ANQGSEA. Between the trimmed V and J ends, which lost 6 bases and 3 bases, there was a span of 6 bases. The CDR3 consists of 11 residues. CDR3 protein: CSVQGYNEQFF. Here the CDR3 DNA reads TGCAGCGTACAGGGCTACAATGAGCAGTTCTTC.

The CDR3 is CANSLSSGGSLYNEQFF. CDR3 bases: TGTGCCAACAGTCTCTCTAGCGGGGGGTCGTTATACAATGAGCAGTTCTTC. The chain combines TRBV7-3 with TRBJ2-1; 11 bases agree with TRBD2. V gave up 10 bases and J gave up 4 bases; unmatched junction bases: 15. The CDR3 runs 17 residues. Germline V gene sequence: CDR1 SGHTA, CDR2 FQGTGA.

J is TRBJ2-5 and V is TRBV29-1; 14 bases match TRBD2. Germline-derived CDR1 and CDR2 are SQVTM and ANQGSEA. Trimming cost V 2 bases and J 1 base; bases outside gene matches: 12. This CDR3 has 19 amino acids. The CDR3 nucleotides are TGCAGCGTTGAAACCGGGACTAGCGGGGGCCGGGGGTCCCAAGAGACCCAGTACTTC. It translates to CSVETGTSGGRGSQETQYF.

The chain recombines TRBV10-1 with TRBJ2-2, with 9 bases fitting TRBD1. Per germline, CDR1 WNHNN and CDR2 SYGVQD (reference sequence). The CDR3 has 15 amino acids. Trimming at V came to 6 bases and at J to 6 bases, leaving 8 bases not matched to a gene. CDR3 region: CASSRNRGQAGELFF. The CDR3 DNA follows: TGCGCCAGCAGCCGAAACAGGGGGCAGGCCGGGGAGCTGTTTTTT.

Turning to this clone: This sample includes further DNA sequences coding for the same CDR3. The CDR3 loop reads CASGEPTGVVEKLFF. CDR3 bases: TGTGCTAGTGGTGAGCCGACAGGGGTCGTGGAAAAACTGTTTTTT. The chain recombines TRBV12-5 with TRBJ1-4; 8 bases map to TRBD1. CDR1 and CDR2 from the germline V gene are LGHNT and FRNRAP. This CDR3 has 15 amino acids. The ends lost 5 bases at V and 8 bases at J; junction bases unmatched: 10.

The rearrangement uses TRBV5-6 and TRBJ1-1, with D maybe TRBD1 (6 bases). Trimming pared 1 base from V and 4 bases from J, leaving 11 bases between. Germline-derived CDR1 and CDR2 are SGHDT and YYEEEE. This CDR3 spans 14 amino acids. DNA of the CDR3: TGTGCCAGCAGCTTGCGCTCAGGGGCCACTGAAGCTTTCTTT. Translating gives CASSLRSGATEAFF.